The 20 T cell receptor beta chains reported below all come from one sample, sequenced in a study of glioma-infiltrating T cells. The iRepertoire nested amplicon-rescue multiplex PCR amplified TCR alpha and beta CDR3s from RNA. TCRdb redid the calling of the multiplex PCR reads with MiXCR, one entry per CDR3 protein. The sample yields around 140,000 distinct CDR3 sequences, around 42% seen once. The material sequenced was glioma tissue, nonneoplastic brain tissue, or PBMCs (not recorded which). The source is a human donor with low-grade glioma or glioblastoma, undergoing nonglioma brain surgery, or in good health (not recorded which).

The DNA for the CDR3 is TGTGCCAGCGATGCCACCGGGACAGGGGCAGATACGCAGTATTTT. As protein: CASDATGTGADTQYF. This chain links TRBV7-9 with TRBJ2-3, with 10 positions matching TRBD1. J was trimmed by 4 bases and V by 8 bases; bases with no gene match: 9. The germline CDR1 and CDR2 sequences are SEHNR and FQNEAQ (reference sequence). CDR3 length: 15 amino acids.

This clonotype qualifies as medium-sized. The chain uses TRBV28 and TRBJ2-5; no clear D. V was cut by 6 bases and J by 4 bases, with 6 bases left in between. CDR1 is MDHEN, CDR2 SYDVKM, per germline. CDR3 length equals 11 residues. CDR3 protein: CASSFGETQYF. As DNA, the CDR3 is TGTGCCAGCAGCTTCGGAGAGACCCAGTACTTC.

This clonotype was detected a few times. The J gene is TRBJ2-7, the V gene TRBV20-1, with 7 bases lining up with TRBD1. V lost 6 bases and J lost 2; bases outside the gene matches: 13. CDR1 and CDR2 from the germline V gene are DFQATT and SNEGSKA (reference sequence). This CDR3 has 15 residues. For the CDR3, the DNA is TGCAGTGCCCAGAACCCCAGCCAGGGGGCCTACGAGCAGTACTTC. It yields the protein CSAQNPSQGAYEQYF.

The rearrangement joins TRBV6-1 to TRBJ2-7; no clear D. This CDR3 is 12 amino acids long. Per germline, CDR1 MNHNS and CDR2 SASEGT. V shed 5 bases and J shed 6 bases, with 11 bases lying between them. The CDR3 spells CASSQQIREQYF. As DNA, the CDR3 is TGTGCCAGCAGTCAGCAGATTCGCGAGCAGTACTTC.

The CDR3 loop is CASSWGLGEKTQYF. The CDR3 nucleotides are TGTGCCAGCAGCTGGGGACTGGGCGAGAAGACCCAGTACTTC. This rearrangement joins TRBV5-6 to TRBJ2-5; maybe TRBD2 (6 bases). This CDR3 has 14 amino acids. Trimming shortened V by 3 bases and J by 6 bases, and 15 bases separated the two germline ends. Germline V lookup: CDR1 SGHDT, CDR2 YYEEEE.

The J gene is TRBJ1-1, the V gene TRBV12-3 or TRBV12-4; D is undetermined. This CDR3 region has 14 residues. V was trimmed by 3 bases and J by 2 bases, leaving 10 bases between them. Here the CDR3 DNA reads TGTGCCAGCAGTTTTCGGACGTCCAACACTGAAGCTTTCTTT. Translated: CASSFRTSNTEAFF.

This chain links TRBV3-1 with TRBJ1-6, with D possibly matching TRBD1 (6 bases). From germline, CDR1 is LGHDT and CDR2 YNNKEL (reference sequence). This CDR3 contains 13 residues. Between the trimmed V and J ends, which lost 7 bases and 6 bases, there was a span of 10 bases. The CDR3 nucleotides read TGTGCCAGCAAATCGGGGGCTAATTCACCCCTCCACTTT. Amino acid sequence: CASKSGANSPLHF.

This chain uses TRBV5-1 with TRBJ2-3; D uncertain. Germline V gene data show CDR1 as SGHRS and CDR2 as YFSETQ. CDR3 length equals 14 residues. The V and J ends lost 2 bases and 2 bases respectively, with 9 bases between them. The CDR3: CASSLDRSTDTQYF. In DNA form, the CDR3 reads TGCGCCAGCAGCTTAGACCGGTCCACAGATACGCAGTATTTT.

This chain links TRBV6-2 or TRBV6-3 with TRBJ2-3, with 8 bases that match TRBD2. The CDR3 runs 16 residues. V lost 0 bases and J lost 0; bases outside the gene matches: 2. CDR1 and CDR2 from the germline V gene are MNHEY and SVGEGT. CDR3 sequence (DNA): TGTGCCAGCAGTTACTCCGCTAGCGGGAGCACAGATACGCAGTATTTT. Translation gives CASSYSASGSTDTQYF.

The chain carries TRBV4-2 and TRBJ1-4; 9 bases match TRBD1. The germline V gene has CDR1 LGHNA and CDR2 YNFKEQ. The CDR3 runs 16 residues. Germline trimming cut 0 bases from V and 8 bases from J; bases unmatched to any gene: 7. Here the CDR3 reads CASSQDWGQGGEKLFF. The CDR3 DNA is TGTGCCAGCAGCCAAGATTGGGGACAGGGAGGAGAAAAACTGTTTTTT.

The rearrangement joins TRBV28 to TRBJ2-6, with TRBD1 identical over 8 bases. Germline-derived CDR1 and CDR2 are MDHEN and SYDVKM. The CDR3 consists of 15 residues. After removal of 6 bases from V and 2 bases from J, the junction contained 3 bases not matched to a gene. The CDR3 here is CASSRQGTGANVLTF. The CDR3 region has the DNA TGTGCCAGCAGCAGACAGGGGACTGGGGCCAACGTCCTGACTTTC.

This clonotype has a handful of counts. The CDR3 protein is CASSRTRGPYEQYF. For the CDR3, the DNA is TGTGCCAGCAGCCGGACAAGGGGGCCCTACGAGCAGTACTTC. The chain combines TRBV27 with TRBJ2-7; the match to TRBD1 covers 7 bases. V was pared by 6 bases and J by 2 bases, with 7 bases of the junction left unmatched. This CDR3 is built from 14 residues. Germline CDR1 reads MNHEY; CDR2 reads SMNVEV (reference sequence).

This clonotype was recorded only once. The gene calls are TRBV12-3 or TRBV12-4 and TRBJ1-4; no definite D call. V was pared by 3 bases and J by 4 bases, with 12 bases between. CDR3 length: 15 residues. The CDR3, as DNA: TGTGCCAGCAGTTTGGTCCGAGGGATTAATGAAAAACTGTTTTTT. It specifies CASSLVRGINEKLFF.

V is TRBV6-4 and J is TRBJ2-3, with 11 bases fitting TRBD2. J gave up 2 bases and V 6 bases, and 7 bases lay outside the gene matches. The V gene's germline CDR1 is MRHNA and CDR2 SNTAGT. The CDR3 is 16 amino acids. CDR3 sequence (DNA): TGTGCCAGCAGCACCCGACTAGCGGGGCTCACAGATACGCAGTATTTT. Amino acids: CASSTRLAGLTDTQYF.

The J gene is TRBJ2-5, the V gene TRBV29-1, with D possibly being TRBD2 (5 bases). CDR3 size: 15 residues. Germline CDR1 is SQVTM and CDR2 is ANQGSEA. The V end was cut by 3 bases, the J end by 0 bases, with 14 bases between. The chain's CDR3 is CSVEPVSGYQETQYF. DNA for the CDR3: TGCAGCGTTGAGCCCGTGTCGGGGTACCAAGAGACCCAGTACTTC.

J is TRBJ1-1 and V is TRBV4-1; D perhaps matches TRBD1 (5 bases). The V gene's germline CDR1 is MGHRA and CDR2 YSYEKL. Trimming pared 1 base from V and 1 base from J, leaving 10 bases between. The CDR3 is 15 residues long. The CDR3: CASSQGGRANTEAFF. CDR3 nucleotides: TGCGCCAGCAGCCAAGGGGGCAGGGCGAACACTGAAGCTTTCTTT.

The rearrangement uses TRBV28 and TRBJ1-2, with TRBD1 matching 9 bases. The CDR3 sequence is 15 residues long. Germline V gene data show CDR1 as MDHEN and CDR2 as SYDVKM. The J segment lost 7 bases and the V segment lost 4 bases, leaving 10 bases of the junction unmatched. For the CDR3, the DNA is TGTGCCAGCAGTTCCCCCAGGACAGGGGTACGTGGCTACACCTTC. Protein: CASSSPRTGVRGYTF.

This clonotype has just a few counts. V usage is TRBV20-1 and J usage is TRBJ2-2; weak D call: TRBD2 (6 bases). Germline V CDR1 and CDR2: DFQATT, SNEGSKA (reference sequence). The CDR3 contains 12 residues. The V end was cut by 4 bases, the J end by 6 bases, with 9 bases between. In nucleotides, the CDR3 is TGCAGTGCTATGGAGGGTGCCGGGGAGCTGTTTTTT. Translated: CSAMEGAGELFF.

There are a few counts of this clonotype. CDR3 nucleotide sequence: TGCGCCAGCAGCTTGGGTGGACAGGGGCCCTACAATGAGCAGTTCTTC. Amino acid sequence: CASSLGGQGPYNEQFF. This chain joins TRBV5-1 and TRBJ2-1; TRBD1 agrees at 9 bases. The CDR3 loop spans 16 amino acids. Looked up from germline, CDR1 is SGHRS and CDR2 is YFSETQ. The V segment lost 0 bases and the J segment 2 bases; nucleotides outside the gene matches: 3.

The gene calls are TRBV6-1 and TRBJ1-1, with D possibly being TRBD1 (5 bases). Germline lookup yields CDR1 MNHNS and CDR2 SASEGT. With 6 bases removed from V and 1 base from J, the gap between germline ends came to 12 bases. This CDR3 has 14 amino acids. The CDR3 protein is CASSQGVWNTEAFF. CDR3 in DNA: TGTGCCAGCAGCCAAGGGGTGTGGAACACTGAAGCTTTCTTT.